These T cell receptor beta chains were read from a single sample in a study of T cells in Graves' hyperthyroidism and ophthalmopathy. TCRdb re-derived calls from the multiplex PCR reads in MiXCR, one entry per CDR3 protein. The sample lists over 300,000 distinct CDR3 sequences; roughly 13% were seen once. Sequenced: blood. These receptors were taken from a woman between 55 and 75 years old with Graves' hyperthyroidism. The CDR3 runs from the conserved cysteine through the conserved F or W. The D gene is left open where the match is weak. Size is omitted from some rows. Given values are once, few, many or a class for expanded clones.

clone_size j_call v_call d_call cdr3_aa cdr3_nt
few TRBJ1-2 TRBV7-9 - CASSSALNYGYTF TGTGCCAGCAGCTCCGCACTTAACTATGGCTACACCTTC
many TRBJ2-7 TRBV29-1 - CSVDWGEGDYEQYF TGCAGCGTTGATTGGGGCGAGGGGGACTACGAGCAGTACTTC
many TRBJ1-1 TRBV3-1 TRBD1 CASSPQGVANTEAFF TGTGCCAGCAGCCCTCAGGGGGTTGCGAACACTGAAGCTTTCTTT
few TRBJ2-2 TRBV2 TRBD1 CASSCRGTGTGELFF TGTGCCAGCAGTTGCAGGGGGACGGGCACCGGGGAGCTGTTTTTT
many TRBJ1-1 TRBV4-1 - CASSLPGAGSSAFF TGCGCCAGCAGCCTACCTGGGGCAGGGTCTTCGGCTTTCTTT
many TRBJ1-1 TRBV7-3 - CASSPQPNTEAFF TGTGCCAGCAGCCCCCAACCGAACACTGAAGCTTTCTTT
many TRBJ2-7 TRBV5-4 - CASSLAGSIYEQYF TGTGCCAGCAGCTTGGCGGGATCGATCTACGAGCAGTACTTC
- TRBJ2-2 TRBV19 - CASSLGLSSQELFF TGTGCCAGTAGTCTCGGACTGTCCTCGCAAGAGCTGTTTTTT
few TRBJ2-4 TRBV10-3 - CAISVGSDLAKNIQYF TGTGCCATCAGTGTAGGTAGCGACCTAGCCAAAAACATTCAGTACTTC
- TRBJ2-7 TRBV5-8 - CASSLWRQVIYEQYF TGTGCCAGCAGCTTGTGGCGCCAGGTAATCTACGAGCAGTACTTC
many TRBJ2-7 TRBV20-1 TRBD2 CSARVAGGSYEQYF TGCAGTGCTAGGGTAGCGGGAGGCTCCTACGAGCAGTACTTC
many TRBJ2-1 TRBV7-9 TRBD2 CASSLASGSSNEQFF TGTGCCAGCAGCTTAGCTAGCGGGAGCTCCAATGAGCAGTTCTTC
many TRBJ1-1 TRBV2 TRBD1 CASSRTGAGAFF TGTGCCAGCAGCCGGACAGGGGCTGGAGCTTTCTTT
many TRBJ2-7 TRBV6-1 TRBD1 CASRGWTGVFYEQYF TGTGCCAGCAGAGGATGGACAGGGGTATTCTACGAGCAGTACTTC
many TRBJ2-4 TRBV2 - CASTESGLMRNIQYF TGTGCCAGCACAGAAAGCGGCCTCATGCGCAACATTCAGTACTTC
- TRBJ2-1 TRBV19 - CAAMGGSKQFF TGTGCCGCAATGGGGGGCTCGAAGCAGTTCTTC
- TRBJ2-1 TRBV19 TRBD1 CASIRDSSYNEQFF TGTGCCAGTATACGGGACAGCTCCTACAATGAGCAGTTCTTC
many TRBJ2-5 TRBV6-1 - CASSRSGVQETQYF TGTGCCAGCAGTAGATCAGGGGTACAAGAGACCCAGTACTTC
many TRBJ1-1 TRBV5-1 - CASRDTGSTEAFF TGCGCCAGCAGGGACACCGGGAGCACTGAAGCTTTCTTT
many TRBJ2-7 TRBV11-3 - CASSQKAAYEQYF TGTGCCAGCAGCCAGAAGGCGGCATACGAGCAGTACTTC
many TRBJ2-3 TRBV12-3/TRBV12-4 TRBD2 CASSSTSGNFDTQYF TGTGCCAGCAGTTCTACTAGCGGGAATTTTGATACGCAGTATTTT
many TRBJ1-1 TRBV28 - CASSLYKESEAFF TGTGCCAGCAGTTTGTATAAGGAATCTGAAGCTTTCTTT
- TRBJ2-2 TRBV9 TRBD2 CASSVGSGGIVNTGELFF TGTGCCAGCAGCGTAGGTAGCGGGGGCATCGTGAACACCGGGGAGCTGTTTTTT
few TRBJ2-1 TRBV12-3/TRBV12-4 - CVSSGSSSYNEQFF TGTGTCAGCAGTGGTAGCAGTTCCTACAATGAGCAGTTCTTC
many TRBJ2-1 TRBV7-6 - CASSLGSTRGDEQFF TGTGCCAGCAGCTTAGGGTCGACGAGGGGCGATGAGCAGTTCTTC
- TRBJ2-7 TRBV10-3 TRBD2 CAISGLAGPGEQYF TGTGCCATCAGCGGACTAGCGGGCCCGGGAGAGCAGTACTTC
many TRBJ1-5 TRBV6-1 - CASSEALGGSNQPQHF TGTGCCAGCAGTGAAGCTTTGGGGGGTAGCAATCAGCCCCAGCATTTT
few TRBJ1-3 TRBV28 - CASRKSFSGNTIYF TGTGCCAGCAGAAAATCGTTCTCTGGAAACACCATATATTTT
many TRBJ2-7 TRBV11-1 TRBD2 CASSPRLAGKREQYF TGTGCCAGCAGCCCGAGACTAGCGGGAAAGCGCGAGCAGTACTTC
- TRBJ2-7 TRBV12-5 - CASGLVLFPYEQYF TGTGCTAGTGGTTTGGTACTGTTCCCCTACGAGCAGTACTTC
many TRBJ2-2 TRBV11-1 - CASSSDPGQWDRELFF TGTGCCAGCAGCTCCGACCCCGGACAGTGGGACCGGGAGCTGTTTTTT
many TRBJ2-1 TRBV27 - CASTQGGEQFF TGTGCCAGCACACAAGGCGGTGAGCAGTTCTTC
many TRBJ1-6 TRBV12-3/TRBV12-4 - CASTERAGYNSPLHF TGTGCCAGCACCGAGAGGGCAGGTTATAATTCACCCCTCCACTTT